This is a list of T cell receptor beta chains from one sample in a study of technical replicates of blood from several donors. Measured with immunoSEQ multiplex PCR; TCRdb has only the in-frame clones, and not every one. The sample lists roughly 67,000 clones; roughly 98% were seen once. The sample consisted of T cells isolated from PBMCs. The receptors come from a human donor in good health. The CDR3 runs from the conserved cysteine through the conserved F or W. The D gene is left open where the match is weak. The size field is filled for only some rows; it gives once, few, many or a size class.

>NA|NA|TRBJ2-3|TRBV29-1
CSVDGRGDTQYF
TGCAGCGTTGATGGACGGGGGGATACGCAGTATTTT
>TRBD1|once|TRBJ1-6|TRBV6-5
CASSYSDRAGNSPLHF
TGTGCCAGCAGTTACTCGGACAGGGCAGGCAATTCACCCCTCCACTTT
>TRBD2|once|TRBJ2-3|TRBV27
CASSSEGTRVTDTQYF
TGTGCCAGCAGTTCGGAGGGGACTAGGGTCACAGATACGCAGTATTTT
>NA|once|TRBJ1-5|TRBV27
CASSFLPHSNQPQHF
TGTGCCAGCAGTTTCTTACCACATAGCAATCAGCCCCAGCATTTT
>NA|NA|TRBJ1-4|TRBV7-6
CASSGREGRDREKLFF
TGTGCCAGCAGCGGACGGGAGGGGAGGGACCGAGAAAAACTGTTTTTT
>NA|NA|TRBJ2-7|TRBV5-1
CASSSSYEQYF
TGCGCCAGCAGCTCGAGCTACGAGCAGTACTTC
>TRBD1|NA|TRBJ2-2|TRBV5-1
CASSWTGSNTGELFF
TGCGCCAGCAGCTGGACAGGGTCAAACACCGGGGAGCTGTTTTTT
>TRBD2|NA|TRBJ2-3|TRBV30
CAWTSGGGTDTQYF
TGTGCCTGGACTAGCGGGGGGGGGACAGATACGCAGTATTTT
>NA|once|TRBJ1-5|TRBV7-9
CASSRENQPQHF
TGTGCCAGCAGCCGGGAGAATCAGCCCCAGCATTTT
>NA|NA|TRBJ2-7|TRBV10-3
CATLEGKARRDEQYF
TGTGCCACCCTGGAGGGTAAGGCCCGCAGGGACGAGCAGTACTTC
>TRBD1|NA|TRBJ2-7|TRBV2
CASSVRTGHEQYF
TGTGCCAGCAGTGTCCGGACAGGGCACGAGCAGTACTTC
>NA|NA|TRBJ2-1|TRBV25-1
CASSEFSSGVSYNEQFF
TGTGCCAGCAGTGAATTTAGCTCGGGAGTCTCCTACAATGAGCAGTTCTTC
>NA|NA|TRBJ2-7|TRBV6-1
CASTLQGTAYEQYF
TGTGCCAGCACTTTACAGGGTACGGCCTACGAGCAGTACTTC
>NA|NA|TRBJ2-7|TRBV7-2
CASSLLQEGEQYF
TGTGCCAGCAGCTTACTACAGGAGGGTGAGCAGTACTTC
>TRBD2|NA|TRBJ2-7|TRBV7-6
CASSRAGWGGPYEQYF
TGTGCCAGCAGCCGAGCAGGATGGGGAGGGCCTTACGAGCAGTACTTC
>TRBD1|NA|TRBJ1-5|TRBV19
CASMGQGAEPQHF
TGTGCCAGTATGGGACAGGGGGCAGAGCCCCAGCATTTT
>TRBD1|NA|TRBJ1-1|TRBV5-1
CASSLGHTGAMGAFF
TGCGCCAGCAGCTTGGGGCATACAGGGGCCATGGGAGCTTTCTTT
>TRBD1|NA|TRBJ2-2|TRBV7-8
CASSLGAGGSNTGELFF
TGTGCCAGCAGCTTAGGAGCAGGGGGCTCTAACACCGGGGAGCTGTTTTTT
>TRBD2|once|TRBJ2-6|TRBV19
CASSARTSGKGGANVLTF
TGTGCCAGTAGCGCTAGGACTAGCGGGAAGGGTGGGGCCAACGTCCTGACTTTC
>NA|NA|TRBJ1-5|TRBV6-4
CASSLSYSNQPQHF
TGTGCCAGCAGCCTTTCCTATAGCAATCAGCCCCAGCATTTT
>TRBD1|once|TRBJ1-1|TRBV6-6
CASSGNPRGRHTEAFF
TGTGCCAGCAGTGGCAACCCTAGGGGGCGGCACACTGAAGCTTTCTTT
>NA|once|TRBJ1-5|TRBV6-1
CASSDDSSNQPQHF
TGTGCCAGCAGTGATGACAGTAGCAATCAGCCCCAGCATTTT
>TRBD1|NA|TRBJ2-3|TRBV6-1
CASRRTGGVTDTQYF
TGTGCCAGCAGGCGGACAGGGGGGGTCACAGATACGCAGTATTTT
>TRBD1|NA|TRBJ1-1|TRBV9
CASSVLWTGATEAFF
TGTGCCAGCAGCGTCTTATGGACAGGGGCAACTGAAGCTTTCTTT
>TRBD2|NA|TRBJ2-1|TRBV29-1
CGGGGALDEQFF
TGCGGAGGCGGGGGGGCCTTAGATGAGCAGTTCTTC
>NA|NA|TRBJ2-7|TRBV19
CASSEQKGVRYEQYF
TGTGCCAGTAGTGAGCAGAAAGGGGTTCGGTACGAGCAGTACTTC
>NA|NA|TRBJ2-1|TRBV19
CASSLGGAPAQFF
TGTGCCAGTAGCCTGGGTGGGGCTCCGGCGCAGTTCTTC
>TRBD2|NA|TRBJ2-3|TRBV7-9
CASSPPEAGPTDTQYF
TGTGCCAGCAGCCCCCCAGAAGCGGGGCCCACAGATACGCAGTATTTT
>TRBD1|NA|TRBJ2-7|TRBV7-9
CASSSQGQGSHEQYF
TGTGCCAGCAGCTCCCAGGGACAGGGATCCCACGAGCAGTACTTC
>NA|NA|TRBJ2-2|TRBV27
CASSFVGGTTGELFF
TGTGCCAGCAGTTTTGTGGGAGGGACAACCGGGGAGCTGTTTTTT
>NA|once|TRBJ1-2|TRBV11-2
CASSLGTLYGYTF
TGTGCCAGCAGCCTCGGGACACTCTATGGCTACACCTTC
>TRBD1|NA|TRBJ1-4|TRBV7-9
CASSLATGQGHEKLFF
TGTGCCAGCAGCTTAGCGACAGGACAGGGCCACGAAAAACTGTTTTTT
>NA|NA|TRBJ2-2|TRBV4-1
CASSQQGDRELFF
TGCGCCAGCAGCCAGCAGGGTGACCGGGAGCTGTTTTTT
>TRBD1|NA|TRBJ2-2|TRBV4-1
CASSQPRQGETGELFF
TGCGCCAGCAGCCAACCGAGACAGGGGGAAACCGGGGAGCTGTTTTTT
>NA|NA|TRBJ2-7|TRBV19
CASRMTDSYEQYF
TGTGCCAGCCGGATGACAGACTCCTACGAGCAGTACTTC
>TRBD2|NA|TRBJ2-7|TRBV7-9
CASSPWTSGDTYEQYF
TGTGCCAGCAGCCCCTGGACTAGCGGGGATACCTACGAGCAGTACTTC
>NA|NA|TRBJ1-2|TRBV28
CASSLLVVTESKANYGYTF
TGTGCCAGCAGTTTATTGGTTGTGACAGAGTCCAAAGCTAACTATGGCTACACCTTC
>TRBD1|NA|TRBJ1-2|TRBV2
CASNGQGVYYGYTF
TGTGCCAGCAATGGACAGGGAGTTTACTATGGCTACACCTTC
>TRBD1|NA|TRBJ1-5|TRBV28
CASSAGTGNQPQHF
TGTGCCAGCAGTGCAGGGACAGGCAATCAGCCCCAGCATTTT